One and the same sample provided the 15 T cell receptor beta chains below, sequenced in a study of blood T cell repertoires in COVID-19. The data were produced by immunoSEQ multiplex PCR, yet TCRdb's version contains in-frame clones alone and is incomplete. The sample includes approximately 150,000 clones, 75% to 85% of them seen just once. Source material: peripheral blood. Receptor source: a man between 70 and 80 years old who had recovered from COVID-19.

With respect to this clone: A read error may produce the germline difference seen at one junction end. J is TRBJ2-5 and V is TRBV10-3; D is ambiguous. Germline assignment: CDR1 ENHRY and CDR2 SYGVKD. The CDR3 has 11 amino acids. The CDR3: CAISESGRHHF. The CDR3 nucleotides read TGTGCCATCAGTGAGTCGGGCAGGCACCACTTC.

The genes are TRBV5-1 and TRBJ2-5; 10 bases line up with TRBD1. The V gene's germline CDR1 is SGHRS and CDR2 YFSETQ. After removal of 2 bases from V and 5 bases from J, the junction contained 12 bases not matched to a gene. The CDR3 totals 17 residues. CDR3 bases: TGCGCCAGCAGCTTATACCCGGGACAGGGGAGGGGTGAGACCCAGTACTTC. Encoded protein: CASSLYPGQGRGETQYF.

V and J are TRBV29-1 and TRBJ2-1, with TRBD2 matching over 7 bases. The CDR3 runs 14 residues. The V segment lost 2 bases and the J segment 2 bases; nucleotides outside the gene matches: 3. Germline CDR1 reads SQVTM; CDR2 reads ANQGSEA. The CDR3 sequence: CSVEPAGAYNEQFF. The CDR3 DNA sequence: TGCAGCGTTGAACCCGCGGGGGCCTACAATGAGCAGTTCTTC.

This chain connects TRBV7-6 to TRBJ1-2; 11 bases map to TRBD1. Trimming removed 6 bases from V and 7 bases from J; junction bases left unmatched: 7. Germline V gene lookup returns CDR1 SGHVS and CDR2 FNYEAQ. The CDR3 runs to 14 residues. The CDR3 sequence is CASSPPGQGVGYTF. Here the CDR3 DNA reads TGTGCCAGCAGTCCTCCGGGACAGGGGGTTGGCTACACCTTC.

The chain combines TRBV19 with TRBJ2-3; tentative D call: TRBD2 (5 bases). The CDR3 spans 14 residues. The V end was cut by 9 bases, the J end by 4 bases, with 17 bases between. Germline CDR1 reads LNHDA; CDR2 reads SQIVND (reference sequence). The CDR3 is CASQRNADPDTQYF. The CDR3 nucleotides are TGTGCCAGCCAGCGGAATGCGGACCCAGATACGCAGTATTTT. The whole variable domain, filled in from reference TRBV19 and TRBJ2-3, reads DGGITQSPKYLFRKEGQNVTLSCEQNLNHDAMYWYRQDPGQGLRLIYYSQIVNDFQKGDIAEGYSVSREKKESFPLTVTSAQKNPTAFYLCASQRNADPDTQYFGPGTRLTVL.

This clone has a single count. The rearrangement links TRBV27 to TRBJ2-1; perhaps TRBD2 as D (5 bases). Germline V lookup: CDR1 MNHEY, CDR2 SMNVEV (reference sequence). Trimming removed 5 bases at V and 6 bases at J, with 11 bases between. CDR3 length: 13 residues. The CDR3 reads CASSPRGGNEQFF. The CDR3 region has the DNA TGTGCCAGCAGTCCCCGGGGTGGCAATGAGCAGTTCTTC.

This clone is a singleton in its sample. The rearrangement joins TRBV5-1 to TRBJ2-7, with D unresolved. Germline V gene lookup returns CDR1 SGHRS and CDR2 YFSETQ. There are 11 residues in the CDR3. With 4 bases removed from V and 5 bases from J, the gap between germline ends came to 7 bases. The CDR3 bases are TGCGCCAGCAGCGGAGAAGACGAGCAGTACTTC. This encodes CASSGEDEQYF.

The CDR3 DNA reads as TGTGCCAGCAGCGTCACCGGAACAGGGGATTCACCCCTCCACTTT. The encoded protein is CASSVTGTGDSPLHF. The rearrangement joins TRBV9 to TRBJ1-6; TRBD1 aligns across 7 bases. Trimming took 2 bases from V and 8 from J; bases not matched to a gene: 7. This CDR3 is built from 15 residues. Germline values: CDR1 SGDLS, CDR2 YYNGEE.

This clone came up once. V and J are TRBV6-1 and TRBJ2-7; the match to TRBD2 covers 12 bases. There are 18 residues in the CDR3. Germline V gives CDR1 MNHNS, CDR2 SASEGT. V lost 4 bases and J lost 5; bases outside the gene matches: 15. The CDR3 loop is CASSGLAGDVPGNHEQYF. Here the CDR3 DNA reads TGTGCCAGCAGTGGACTAGCGGGGGATGTACCGGGGAACCACGAGCAGTACTTC.

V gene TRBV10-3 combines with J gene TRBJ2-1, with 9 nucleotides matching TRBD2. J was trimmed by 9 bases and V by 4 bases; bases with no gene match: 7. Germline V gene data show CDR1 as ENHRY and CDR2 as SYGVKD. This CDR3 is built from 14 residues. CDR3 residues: CAISGGSGSSEQFF. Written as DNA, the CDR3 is TGTGCCATCAGTGGAGGTAGCGGGAGTTCTGAGCAGTTCTTC.

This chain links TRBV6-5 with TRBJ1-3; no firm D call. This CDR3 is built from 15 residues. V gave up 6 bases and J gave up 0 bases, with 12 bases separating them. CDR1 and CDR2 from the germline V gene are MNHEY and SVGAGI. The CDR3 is CASSRGWGSGNTIYF. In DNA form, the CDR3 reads TGTGCCAGCAGCCGAGGGTGGGGCTCTGGAAACACCATATATTTT.

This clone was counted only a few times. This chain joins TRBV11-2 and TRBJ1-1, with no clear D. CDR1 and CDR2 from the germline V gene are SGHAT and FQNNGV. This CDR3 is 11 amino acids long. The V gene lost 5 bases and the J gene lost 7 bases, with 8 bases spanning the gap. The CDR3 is CASSQTFEAFF. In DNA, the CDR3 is TGTGCCAGCAGCCAAACATTTGAAGCTTTCTTT.

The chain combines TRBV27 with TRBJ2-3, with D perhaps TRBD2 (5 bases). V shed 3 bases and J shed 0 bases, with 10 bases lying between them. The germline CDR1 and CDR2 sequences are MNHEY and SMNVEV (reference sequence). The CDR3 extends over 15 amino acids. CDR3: CASSFWGVSTDTQYF. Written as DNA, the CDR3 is TGTGCCAGCAGTTTTTGGGGAGTAAGCACAGATACGCAGTATTTT.

The CDR3 is CASSRTGRNGNQPQHF. The CDR3, as DNA: TGTGCCAGTAGTAGGACAGGGCGGAATGGCAATCAGCCCCAGCATTTT. The V and J genes are TRBV19 and TRBJ1-5; 8 positions match TRBD1. V shed 4 bases and J 2 bases; nucleotides not matched to a gene: 7. CDR1 is LNHDA, CDR2 SQIVND, per germline (reference sequence). The length of the CDR3 is 16 residues.

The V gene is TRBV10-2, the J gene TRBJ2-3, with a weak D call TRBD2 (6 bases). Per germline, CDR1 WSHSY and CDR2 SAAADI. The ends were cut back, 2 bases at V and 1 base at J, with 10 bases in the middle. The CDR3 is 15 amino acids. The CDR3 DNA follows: TGCGCCAGCAGTGAGAGGGAGCGGGGCACAGATACGCAGTATTTT. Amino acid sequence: CASSERERGTDTQYF.